This T cell receptor beta chain was observed in a study of blood T cells in healthy people across ages. With a J-beta primer mix and a sample-barcoded 5' primer, a second PCR ran roughly 6 to 11 cycles. Any given sample supplied a minimum of 2.5 million CDR3-containing paired-end reads. TCRdb processed the 5' RACE reads anew with MiXCR; each CDR3 protein has one entry. The table records 540,000 or so distinct CDR3 sequences, approximately 25% of them present only once. This sample was shared with a second study, whose subject was T cells of mothers and their children. In that study: TCR recombination output is shaped by thymic selection similarly in related and unrelated pairs.

What was sequenced was blood. The TCR sequence derives from a boy under 18 in good health.

CDR3 bases: TGTGCCAGCAGGGACCGGGACAGGGGGGTTAATGAGCAGTTCTTC. This gives the protein CASRDRDRGVNEQFF. The chain joins TRBV6-5 to TRBJ2-1, with TRBD1 identical over 11 bases. The CDR3 has 15 residues. With V trimmed by 6 bases and J by 7 bases, 8 bases remained unmatched. Germline CDR1 MNHEY, CDR2 SVGAGI.